This T cell receptor beta chain appears in the sequencing data of a study of shared clonotypes between healthy human individuals. Data came from immunoSEQ multiplex PCR; TCRdb stores just in-frame clones and leaves some out. This sample yields a few million clones, of which nearly 97% are seen a single time; roughly 0.13% belongs to the top ten. The CDR3 spans 13 residues. V was cut by 0 bases and J by 5 bases, with 8 bases left in between. CDR1 and CDR2 (germline): SGHRS, YFSETQ. Comments on this clone: This CDR3 is also generated by other DNA sequences in the sample.

The chain joins TRBV5-1 to TRBJ1-2; possible D gene TRBD1, 5 bases. This clonotype was sampled from a man aged 18 to 29 in good health. The specimen was naive CD4+ T cells sorted from blood. Subset here: CD45RA+ positively selected. This chain's CDR3 is CASSLAQGYGYTF. In DNA form, the CDR3 reads TGCGCCAGCAGCTTGGCCCAGGGTTATGGCTACACCTTC.